This entry features one TCR beta chain sequence. Its antigen is still unknown. A much larger clone lies a single base off, so this may be a read error. Without the conserved terminal phenylalanine or tryptophan, this CDR3 likely stems from a read error. The CDR3 consists of 15 residues. Germline V gene sequence: CDR1 SGHTA, CDR2 FQGNSA. Trimming took off 2 bases at V and 3 bases at J, with 13 bases between the two ends. Total RNA amounts of at least 6 micrograms were extracted per sample. Primers used in a second PCR of roughly 7 to 12 cycles were a sample-barcoded 5' primer and a J-beta primer mix. Tags on each cDNA molecule came from a template-switch adaptor with 12 random nucleotides. TCRdb analysed the 5' RACE reads with MiXCR anew, one entry per CDR3 protein. The data hold 1.5 million to 2 million distinct CDR3 sequences, with almost 35% observed a single time. The record originates from a study of blood T cells in healthy people across ages. At the level of the study: Template switching retrieved approximately one barcoded beta molecule for each two T cells.

Notes on the study in general: Estimated diversity, derived from one million T cells, was regarded as an underestimate.

The chain couples TRBV7-2 to TRBJ2-5; D ambiguous. Sequencing was carried out using blood. The TCR was taken from a woman aged 25 to 39 in good health. The CDR3 loop reads CASSLFGFGEETQYS. For the CDR3, the DNA is TGTGCCAGCAGCTTATTCGGGTTTGGGGAAGAGACCCAGTACTCC.